The rows below give T cell receptor beta chains drawn from one sample of a study of blood T cell repertoires in COVID-19. Here immunoSEQ multiplex PCR was the method, and the copy in TCRdb shows in-frame clones only, minus some. This sample yields over 100,000 clones, of which 80% to 90% are seen a single time; around 4.5% belongs to the top ten. Sequenced input: peripheral blood. All receptors derive from a man in his sixties with COVID-19, enrolled during active disease. CDR3s include the opening cysteine and the closing phenylalanine or tryptophan. The D gene is left open where the match is weak. Rows give clone size only sometimes, using once, few, many, or a class for an expanded clone.

CASSLQGTYGYTF	TGTGCCAGCAGCTTGCAGGGAACTTATGGCTACACCTTC	NA	NA	TRBJ1-2	TRBV5-4
CATSVEWFREQYF	TGTGCCACCAGTGTAGAGTGGTTCCGCGAGCAGTACTTC	NA	NA	TRBJ2-7	TRBV15
CASSLRTGFNQPQHF	TGTGCCAGCAGTTTAAGGACAGGGTTTAATCAGCCCCAGCATTTT	NA	TRBD1	TRBJ1-5	TRBV28
CASSHRTGGFTYEQYF	TGTGCCAGCAGCCATAGGACAGGGGGCTTCACCTACGAGCAGTACTTC	NA	TRBD1	TRBJ2-7	TRBV11-2
CASSPSRTANTGELFF	TGTGCCAGCAGTCCTTCTAGGACAGCGAACACCGGGGAGCTGTTTTTT	NA	NA	TRBJ2-2	TRBV27
CASSPGGSSGNTIYF	TGTGCCAGCAGCCCAGGAGGGAGCTCTGGAAACACCATATATTTT	once	NA	TRBJ1-3	TRBV11-3
CASSLAGTGDDGYTF	TGCGCCAGCAGCTTGGCCGGGACAGGGGACGATGGCTACACCTTC	NA	TRBD1	TRBJ1-2	TRBV5-1
CASSRDLNYGYTF	TGTGCCAGTAGCCGAGATCTTAACTATGGCTACACCTTC	NA	NA	TRBJ1-2	TRBV19
CASRGQEVYQPQHF	TGTGCCAGCAGGGGACAGGAGGTGTATCAGCCCCAGCATTTT	few	TRBD1	TRBJ1-5	TRBV2
CASSNSRGESFSYNEQFF	TGTGCCAGCAGCAACAGTCGGGGGGAGAGTTTTTCCTACAATGAGCAGTTCTTC	NA	TRBD2	TRBJ2-1	TRBV3-1/TRBV3-2
CATSDRVDEQYF	TGTGCCACCTCGGACAGGGTAGACGAGCAGTACTTC	NA	TRBD1	TRBJ2-7	TRBV5-4
CASGSPGQGHEKLFF	TGTGCCAGCGGATCTCCGGGACAGGGTCATGAAAAACTGTTTTTT	NA	TRBD1	TRBJ1-4	TRBV28
CASSAGTGGATYGYTF	TGTGCCAGCAGCGCCGGGACAGGGGGCGCGACCTATGGCTACACCTTC	NA	TRBD1	TRBJ1-2	TRBV6-4
CASSYARSISYEQYF	TGTGCCAGCAGTTACGCCAGAAGTATCTCCTACGAGCAGTACTTC	NA	NA	TRBJ2-7	TRBV6-5
CASRGIGTSGGTGTDTQYF	TGTGCCAGCAGGGGAATCGGGACTAGCGGGGGGACAGGGACAGATACGCAGTATTTT	NA	TRBD2	TRBJ2-3	TRBV3-1/TRBV3-2
CASSRGATNEKLFF	TGTGCCAGCAGCAGAGGTGCAACTAATGAAAAACTGTTTTTT	NA	NA	TRBJ1-4	TRBV11-2
CASSYSSGGRNQPQHF	TGTGCCAGCAGTTACTCGAGCGGGGGCCGAAATCAGCCCCAGCATTTT	once	NA	TRBJ1-5	TRBV6-2/TRBV6-3
CASSAGGGNTIYF	TGTGCCAGTAGTGCCGGCGGCGGAAACACCATATATTTT	NA	NA	TRBJ1-3	TRBV19
CASSYDYTDTEAFF	TGTGCCAGCAGTTATGACTACACGGACACTGAAGCTTTCTTT	NA	NA	TRBJ1-1	TRBV6-7
CASTVGGVNTEAFF	TGTGCCAGTACGGTCGGGGGTGTGAACACTGAAGCTTTCTTT	few	NA	TRBJ1-1	TRBV19
CASSYSRQPQHF	TGTGCCAGCAGTTACTCGCGTCAGCCCCAGCATTTT	NA	NA	TRBJ1-5	TRBV6-2/TRBV6-3
CASSHEGGPRGQFF	TGTGCCAGCAGCCATGAGGGAGGGCCCCGTGGGCAGTTCTTC	NA	TRBD2	TRBJ2-1	TRBV7-9
CASSDLTEGWDSPLHF	TGTGCCAGCAGTGATCTCACGGAGGGGTGGGATTCACCCCTCCACTTT	NA	NA	TRBJ1-6	TRBV25-1
CASSLGDRGRSQPQHF	TGTGCCAGCAGCTTAGGGGACAGGGGTCGGAGTCAGCCCCAGCATTTT	NA	TRBD1	TRBJ1-5	TRBV7-9
CAISESDGGNYEQYF	TGTGCCATCAGTGAGTCGGATGGGGGCAACTACGAGCAGTACTTC	NA	NA	TRBJ2-7	TRBV10-3
CASSLFHGSYEQYF	TGTGCCAGCAGCTTATTCCACGGCTCCTACGAGCAGTACTTC	NA	NA	TRBJ2-7	TRBV7-3
CASSVAGRADTQYF	TGTGCCAGCAGCGTTGCGGGGCGGGCAGATACGCAGTATTTT	NA	NA	TRBJ2-3	TRBV9
CASSLRGGSGANVLTF	TGTGCCAGCAGCTTGAGAGGGGGTTCTGGGGCCAACGTCCTGACTTTC	NA	NA	TRBJ2-6	TRBV7-6
CASSLQGSQSYGYTF	TGCGCCAGCAGCTTACAGGGAAGCCAGAGCTATGGCTACACCTTC	NA	NA	TRBJ1-2	TRBV5-1
CASSPGRDSLEAFF	TGTGCCAGCAGCCCAGGCCGGGACAGTTTAGAAGCTTTCTTT	NA	TRBD1	TRBJ1-1	TRBV5-4
CASSPGTGRTGELFF	TGTGCCAGCAGCCCCGGGACAGGGCGGACCGGGGAGCTGTTTTTT	NA	TRBD1	TRBJ2-2	TRBV7-9
CASSLPYRGATEAFF	TGTGCCAGCAGTCTCCCTTATCGGGGGGCCACTGAAGCTTTCTTT	NA	NA	TRBJ1-1	TRBV28
CASSFTGGEKLFF	TGTGCCAGCAGCTTCACAGGGGGCGAAAAACTGTTTTTT	once	TRBD1	TRBJ1-4	TRBV5-4
CAISPGQGGNQPQHF	TGTGCCATCAGCCCAGGACAGGGGGGCAATCAGCCCCAGCATTTT	NA	TRBD1	TRBJ1-5	TRBV10-3
CAIRRQGAGNEQFF	TGTGCCATCAGAAGACAGGGGGCTGGCAATGAGCAGTTCTTC	NA	TRBD1	TRBJ2-1	TRBV10-3
CASSLRTSGGAETQYF	TGTGCCAGCAGTTTACGGACTAGCGGGGGGGCGGAGACCCAGTACTTC	NA	TRBD2	TRBJ2-5	TRBV6-5
CASSDHDSVHVQETQYF	TGTGCCAGCAGTGATCATGACAGTGTCCACGTCCAAGAGACCCAGTACTTC	NA	NA	TRBJ2-5	TRBV25-1
CASSALRGVQDQPQHF	TGTGCCAGTAGTGCCCTTCGGGGGGTTCAGGATCAGCCCCAGCATTTT	NA	NA	TRBJ1-5	TRBV19
CATSDFYSTYGYTF	TGTGCCACCAGTGATTTTTACAGTACCTATGGCTACACCTTC	NA	NA	TRBJ1-2	TRBV24-1
CASSFLPLGQIIVGYTF	TGTGCCAGCAGTTTCCTGCCCCTGGGACAGATTATAGTGGGCTACACCTTC	once	TRBD1	TRBJ1-2	TRBV28
CASSPRVTGTSGVDTQYF	TGTGCCAGCTCACCGAGAGTTACCGGGACTAGCGGGGTAGATACGCAGTATTTT	few	TRBD2	TRBJ2-3	TRBV18
CASSWGGTEAFF	TGTGCCAGCAGTTGGGGCGGCACTGAAGCTTTCTTT	NA	NA	TRBJ1-1	TRBV6-2/TRBV6-3